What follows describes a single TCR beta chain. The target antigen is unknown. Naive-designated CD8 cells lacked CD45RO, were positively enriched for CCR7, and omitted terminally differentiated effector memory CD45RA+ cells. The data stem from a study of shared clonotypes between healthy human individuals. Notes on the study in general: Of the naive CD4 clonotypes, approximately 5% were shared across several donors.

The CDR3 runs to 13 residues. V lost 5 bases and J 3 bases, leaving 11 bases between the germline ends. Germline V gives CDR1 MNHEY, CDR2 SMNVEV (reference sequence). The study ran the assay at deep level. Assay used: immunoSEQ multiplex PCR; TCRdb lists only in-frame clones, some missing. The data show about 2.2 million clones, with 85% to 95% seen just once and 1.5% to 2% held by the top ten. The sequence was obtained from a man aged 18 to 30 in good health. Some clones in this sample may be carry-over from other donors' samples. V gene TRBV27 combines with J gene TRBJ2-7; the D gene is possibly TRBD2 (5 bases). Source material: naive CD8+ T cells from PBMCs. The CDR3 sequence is CASSPIRDYEQYF. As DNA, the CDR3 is TGTGCCAGCAGTCCCATTCGGGACTACGAGCAGTACTTC.